This TCR beta chain was profiled in a study of STAT5B mutations in CD4+ large granular lymphocyte leukemia. In the study overall: The CDR3 'QG' motif was associated with a particular HLA allele among healthy donors.

TCRdb's table, derived via immunoSEQ multiplex PCR, lists solely in-frame clones and lacks some. The profile covers around 43,000 clones, with approximately 83% appearing a single time and around 2.6% taken by the ten largest. Study-level points and caveats: About a quarter of private leukemic clonotypes occurred rarely in other patients' non-leukemic repertoires.

In its sample, this clone was seen once. As yet, its antigen is unknown. V dropped 0 bases and J dropped 0 bases, with 6 bases sitting between them. Germline CDR1 and CDR2: MNHEY and SVGAGI. This CDR3 is built from 14 residues. This TCR was sampled from a human donor in good health. The chain uses TRBV6-5 and TRBJ2-7; D is undetermined. Sequenced input: CD4+ T cells from blood buffy coats. CDR3 DNA sequence: TGTGCCAGCAGTTACTCGCCTCGCTCCTACGAGCAGTACTTC. This translates into CASSYSPRSYEQYF.